This T cell receptor (beta chain) was captured in a study of cytotoxic CD8 clonotypes in ibrutinib-treated CLL. Study details: Response samples were taken after a median of around 11 months on treatment, range 6 to 36.

The TCR beta libraries used 2 to 2.5 micrograms of genomic DNA that came from cryopreserved PBMCs. General study findings and limits: Sustained-remission and progressing patients' sampling times differed.

For this clone: Its antigen is not identified.

Sequencing was designed to attain a depth spanning 1 in 200,000 to 1 in 1 million T cells. Profiling relied on immunoSEQ multiplex PCR, and the TCRdb table lists in-frame clones only, not all of them. The top ten clones hold around a third of a sample with about 50,000 clones, 45% to 55% of them seen once. The trim removed 6 bases at V and 3 bases at J, leaving 6 bases unmatched. The CDR3 has 15 amino acids. Looked up from germline, CDR1 is MDHEN and CDR2 is SYDVKM. The TCR comes from a human donor with chronic lymphocytic leukemia. This specimen was PBMCs, taken after 12 months of ibrutinib treatment. V and J are TRBV28 and TRBJ2-7, with 12 bases lining up with TRBD2. CDR3 residues: CASSETSGSYYEQYF. CDR3 bases: TGTGCCAGCAGCGAGACTAGCGGGAGTTACTACGAGCAGTACTTC.